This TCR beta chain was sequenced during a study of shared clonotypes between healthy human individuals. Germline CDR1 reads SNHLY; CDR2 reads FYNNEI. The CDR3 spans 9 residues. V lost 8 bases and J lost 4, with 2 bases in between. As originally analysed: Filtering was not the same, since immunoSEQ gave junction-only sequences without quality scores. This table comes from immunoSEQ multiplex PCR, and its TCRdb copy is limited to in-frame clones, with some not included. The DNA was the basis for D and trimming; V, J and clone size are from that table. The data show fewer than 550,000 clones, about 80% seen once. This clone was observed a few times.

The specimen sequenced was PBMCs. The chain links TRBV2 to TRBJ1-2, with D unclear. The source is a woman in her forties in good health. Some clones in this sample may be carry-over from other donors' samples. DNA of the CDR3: TGTGCCAGCGGCTATGGCTACACCTTC. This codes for CASGYGYTF.